This T cell receptor beta chain was observed in a study of blood T cell repertoires in COVID-19. From germline, CDR1 is SGHVS and CDR2 FNYEAQ. V gave up 9 bases and J gave up 4 bases, with 18 bases separating them. This CDR3 has 14 amino acids. TCRdb's table, derived via immunoSEQ multiplex PCR, lists solely in-frame clones and lacks some. The table has roughly 120,000 clones, roughly four fifths seen once. The gene calls are TRBV7-6 and TRBJ2-5; D may be TRBD2 (6 bases). Sequenced material: peripheral blood. The sequence was obtained from an older woman with acute or convalescent COVID-19. The CDR3 sequence: CASVETGGAETQYF. The DNA of the CDR3 is TGTGCCAGTGTGGAAACTGGAGGGGCAGAGACCCAGTACTTC.